Detailed here is one T cell receptor (beta chain). The antigen remains unidentified. V shed 6 bases and J shed 8 bases, with 15 bases lying between them. Germline V lookup: CDR1 MNHEY, CDR2 SVGAGI. This CDR3 has 13 residues. This record belongs to a study of T cell responses to AZD1222 COVID-19 vaccine. TCRdb's table, derived via immunoSEQ multiplex PCR, lists solely in-frame clones and lacks some. The sample has 95,000 to 150,000 clones; about 90% are singletons. Study conclusions and caveats: Donors were mostly white British, more females; clonal diversity possibly underestimated. Reportedly, nearly half of unique spike TCRs recognized epitopes outside B.1.351/B.1.1.7 mutations. Vaccine-associated CD4 TCRs ranged over spike, dominating at 160-218 and 743-854.

The TCR was taken from an adult in good health. This specimen consisted of peripheral blood, obtained on day 0 of AZD1222 vaccination. The chain employs TRBV6-5 and TRBJ2-3; D unclear. CDR3 coding DNA: TGTGCCAGCAGCCCCTCCGGTGAATCTACGCAGTATTTT. It specifies CASSPSGESTQYF.